This TCR beta chain was recovered during a study of blood T cell repertoires in COVID-19. Method: immunoSEQ multiplex PCR; TCRdb's copy keeps in-frame clones and lacks some. The table lists some 120,000 clones, around 74% of them singletons. This CDR3 has 12 amino acids. The V end lost 7 bases, the J end lost 8 bases, and 14 bases lay between the germline ends. The sequenced sample consisted of peripheral blood. This clonotype was sampled from a man aged 55 to 69 with acute or convalescent COVID-19. This sequence joins TRBV12-3 or TRBV12-4 and TRBJ1-2, with D unresolved. The CDR3 region is CASTPGLVGYTF. The CDR3 region has the DNA TGTGCCAGCACCCCGGGTCTTGTAGGCTACACCTTC.